Following are 18 T cell receptor beta chains from one sample sequenced in a study of shared clonotypes between healthy human individuals. Clones were read by immunoSEQ multiplex PCR, and TCRdb kept only the in-frame ones, dropping some. The sample consists of about 610,000 clones, 90% to 97% of them appearing once. CD8 cells regarded as naive lacked CD45RO, were positively chosen for CCR7, and omitted terminally differentiated effector memory CD45RA+ cells. The specimen was naive CD8+ T cells sorted from blood. These TCRs come from a woman in her 30s in good health.

This clone was recorded only once. The chain's CDR3 is CASSEFLAGGRYNEQFF. CDR3 in DNA: TGTGCCAGCAGCGAGTTTCTGGCGGGAGGGCGCTACAATGAGCAGTTCTTC. This chain joins TRBV9 and TRBJ2-1; 9 positions match TRBD2. From germline, CDR1 is SGDLS and CDR2 YYNGEE. The length of the CDR3 is 17 residues. Trimming cost V 3 bases and J 3 bases; bases outside gene matches: 10. Based on the CDR3 plus reference TRBV9 and TRBJ2-1, the full variable domain is DSGVTQTPKHLITATGQRVTLRCSPRSGDLSVYWYQQSLDQGLQFLIQYYNGEERAKGNILERFSAQQFPDLHSELNLSSLELGDSALYFCASSEFLAGGRYNEQFFGPGTRLTVL.

The chain joins TRBV11-2 to TRBJ2-7; D might be TRBD2 (6 bases). Trimming stripped 1 base from V and 4 bases from J, with 8 bases between. The germline V gene encodes CDR1 SGHAT and CDR2 FQNNGV. This CDR3 is built from 13 residues. Here the CDR3 DNA reads TGTGCCAGCAGCTTAGGGGAGGTATACGAGCAGTACTTC. Protein: CASSLGEVYEQYF. The full variable domain, completed using reference TRBV11-2 and TRBJ2-7, is EAGVAQSPRYKIIEKRQSVAFWCNPISGHATLYWYQQILGQGPKLLIQFQNNGVVDDSQLPKDRFSAERLKGVDSTLKIQPAKLEDSAVYLCASSLGEVYEQYFGPGTRLTVT.

The chain combines TRBV18 with TRBJ1-2; no clear D. This CDR3 comprises 12 residues. Trimming cost V 6 bases and J 3 bases, with 8 bases left between them. Germline values: CDR1 KGHSH, CDR2 LQKENI. Here the CDR3 reads CASSRGYYGYTF. CDR3 bases: TGTGCCAGCTCGCGGGGTTACTATGGCTACACCTTC.

This clone showed up just once. The chain couples TRBV7-8 to TRBJ2-3; 7 bases agree with TRBD1. This CDR3 is 16 amino acids long. Losses at the gene ends were 5 bases for V and 2 bases for J; bases not matched to a gene: 10. CDR1 and CDR2 (germline): SGHVS, FQNEAQ. CDR3 DNA sequence: TGTGCCAGCAGCGCACCTAGGGGACAGAACACAGATACGCAGTATTTT. Protein product: CASSAPRGQNTDTQYF.

The rearrangement uses TRBV6-5 and TRBJ1-2; D not certain. The CDR3 runs to 11 residues. Trimming shortened V by 4 bases and J by 5 bases, and 5 bases separated the two germline ends. From germline, CDR1 is MNHEY and CDR2 SVGAGI. As DNA, the CDR3 is TGTGCCAGCAGTTCGGATTATGGCTACACCTTC. It translates to CASSSDYGYTF.

CDR3 protein: CASSKAPAGATNYGYTF. CDR3 in DNA: TGTGCCAGCTCCAAGGCCCCGGCAGGGGCCACTAACTATGGCTACACCTTC. V and J are TRBV27 and TRBJ1-2; the D gene is possibly TRBD1 (6 bases). The V and J ends lost 8 bases and 0 bases respectively, with 22 bases between them. The V gene's germline CDR1 is MNHEY and CDR2 SMNVEV (reference sequence). This CDR3 spans 17 amino acids.

V and J are TRBV6-6 and TRBJ2-2; 13 bases fit TRBD2. CDR3 length: 16 amino acids. V lost 2 bases, J lost 6 bases, and 3 bases stayed unmatched. Per germline, CDR1 MNHNY and CDR2 SVGAGI (reference sequence). CDR3 nucleotide sequence: TGTGCCAGCAGTTACCCGACTAGCGGGAGGTCCGGGGAGCTGTTTTTT. Its protein product is CASSYPTSGRSGELFF.

V is TRBV27 and J is TRBJ2-1, with a possible D match to TRBD2 (6 bases). Deletions cut 5 bases from V and 0 bases from J, with 14 bases between. The CDR3 loop spans 16 amino acids. The germline CDR1 and CDR2 sequences are MNHEY and SMNVEV (reference sequence). CDR3 DNA sequence: TGTGCCAGCAGTGCTACGATAGCGGACTCCTACAATGAGCAGTTCTTC. It translates to CASSATIADSYNEQFF.

The J gene is TRBJ1-1, the V gene TRBV10-1, with D hard to call. The germline V and J ends were trimmed by 3 bases and 7 bases, with 6 bases remaining between them. The germline V gene has CDR1 WNHNN and CDR2 SYGVQD (reference sequence). CDR3 length: 11 residues. CDR3 sequence reads: CASSEGGEAFF. CDR3 nucleotide sequence: TGCGCCAGCAGTGAAGGTGGTGAAGCTTTCTTT.

This clone came up a few times. The chain combines TRBV30 with TRBJ1-1; no clear D. Germline CDR1 GTSNPN, CDR2 SVGIG (reference sequence). CDR3 length: 13 residues. Trimming shortened V by 5 bases and J by 4 bases, and 14 bases separated the two germline ends. The CDR3, as DNA: TGTGCCTGGGGCCGACTGTGGGGCACTGAAGCTTTCTTT. Its translation: CAWGRLWGTEAFF.

The CDR3, as DNA: TGTGCCAGTAGGGGAGCGAGCTCCTACGAGCAGTACTTC. Encoded protein: CASRGASSYEQYF. This chain uses TRBV19 with TRBJ2-7; weak D call: TRBD2 (5 bases). The CDR3 length is 13 residues. Between the trimmed V and J ends, which lost 6 bases and 0 bases, there was a span of 9 bases. Germline V CDR1 and CDR2: LNHDA, SQIVND (reference sequence). Full variable domain (missing parts from reference TRBV19 and TRBJ2-7): DGGITQSPKYLFRKEGQNVTLSCEQNLNHDAMYWYRQDPGQGLRLIYYSQIVNDFQKGDIAEGYSVSREKKESFPLTVTSAQKNPTAFYLCASRGASSYEQYFGPGTRLTVT.

The V and J genes are TRBV7-9 and TRBJ2-7; D unresolved. CDR1 SEHNR and CDR2 FQNEAQ come from the germline V gene (reference sequence). This CDR3 has 14 residues. Trimming took off 5 bases at V and 0 bases at J, with 11 bases between the two ends. The CDR3 sequence is CASSPPLYSYEQYF. The CDR3 DNA is TGTGCCAGCAGCCCCCCACTTTACTCCTACGAGCAGTACTTC.

The chain employs TRBV10-3 and TRBJ2-7, with D perhaps matching TRBD2 (6 bases). The CDR3 is made up of 11 amino acids. V lost 9 bases, J lost 3 bases, and 9 bases lay in between. Per the germline V gene, CDR1 is ENHRY and CDR2 is SYGVKD. In nucleotides, the CDR3 is TGTGCCATTAGGAGGGACTACGAGCAGTACTTC. Its protein product is CAIRRDYEQYF.

CDR3: CASSPLAGGRHEQFF. As DNA, the CDR3 is TGTGCCAGCAGTCCTCTAGCGGGAGGGAGACATGAGCAGTTCTTC. The chain links TRBV27 to TRBJ2-1; 12 nucleotides line up with TRBD2. Germline CDR1 and CDR2: MNHEY and SMNVEV (reference sequence). V was pared by 5 bases and J by 8 bases, with 7 bases of the junction left unmatched. The length of the CDR3 is 15 residues.

V gene TRBV6-5 combines with J gene TRBJ2-5, with 8 bases matching TRBD1. The CDR3 runs to 16 residues. From germline, CDR1 is MNHEY and CDR2 SVGAGI. J lost 0 bases, V lost 0 bases, and 3 bases had no gene match. For the CDR3, the DNA is TGTGCCAGCAGTTACTCGACAGGGGAAAACCAAGAGACCCAGTACTTC. Translation: CASSYSTGENQETQYF.

The chain carries TRBV2 and TRBJ1-5; D is undetermined. Looked up from germline, CDR1 is SNHLY and CDR2 is FYNNEI. This CDR3 has 17 residues. V gave up 5 bases and J gave up 0 bases, with 17 bases separating them. CDR3 region: CASSHIVAEDSNQPQHF. The CDR3, as DNA: TGTGCCAGCAGTCATATTGTGGCAGAGGATAGCAATCAGCCCCAGCATTTT.

This chain links TRBV27 with TRBJ1-1; D uncertain. The CDR3 totals 15 residues. Germline loops: CDR1 MNHEY, CDR2 SMNVEV (reference sequence). Trimming left V 5 bases short and J 0 bases short, with 13 bases between. DNA of the CDR3: TGTGCCAGCAGTCGGGGAGGGCCTATGAACACTGAAGCTTTCTTT. Its translation is CASSRGGPMNTEAFF.

About this clone: Different DNA sequences within this sample yield the same CDR3. This chain joins TRBV19 and TRBJ1-1; no firm D call. CDR3 length equals 12 residues. With 1 base removed from V and 4 bases from J, the gap between germline ends came to 4 bases. CDR1 and CDR2 from the germline V gene are LNHDA and SQIVND (reference sequence). CDR3 DNA sequence: TGTGCCAGTAGTATAGCTGGCACTGAAGCTTTCTTT. Translating it yields CASSIAGTEAFF.